One sample yielded the 23 T cell receptor beta chains listed below, sequenced in a study of T cell repertoires in cytomegalovirus infection. MiXCR was run by TCRdb on the reads, yielding one entry per CDR3 protein. The sample records roughly 230,000 distinct CDR3 sequences, roughly 6.5% being singletons. The specimen sequenced was PBMCs. The origin of the receptors is a human donor in good health (CMV status not recorded). Some clones in this sample may be carry-over from other donors' samples.

The sample holds a few counts of this clonotype. The rearrangement links TRBV5-1 to TRBJ2-5, with D tentatively TRBD1 or TRBD2 (5 bases each). The germline CDR1 and CDR2 sequences are SGHRS and YFSETQ. CDR3 length: 12 amino acids. Deletions cut 4 bases from V and 4 bases from J, with 8 bases between. CDR3 sequence: CASSGGGETQYF. As DNA, the CDR3 is TGCGCCAGCAGCGGGGGTGGAGAGACCCAGTACTTC.

This chain links TRBV7-9 with TRBJ2-7; D might be TRBD1 (5 bases). This CDR3 has 14 residues. The germline V gene has CDR1 SEHNR and CDR2 FQNEAQ (reference sequence). Trimming removed 2 bases at V and 2 bases at J, with 10 bases between. CDR3 sequence reads: CASSLNQGPYEQYF. The CDR3 DNA reads TGTGCCAGCAGCTTAAACCAGGGCCCCTACGAGCAGTACTTC.

The table lists this clonotype with many counts. The chain combines TRBV7-2 with TRBJ2-2, with unresolved D. This CDR3 has 14 residues. Per the germline V gene, CDR1 is SGHTA and CDR2 is FQGNSA. V was shortened by 5 bases and J by 5 bases, with 12 bases between the two germline ends. CDR3 bases: TGTGCCAGCAGCCCGAACAAGGGTACCGGGGAGCTGTTTTTT. Residues: CASSPNKGTGELFF.

This clonotype was counted at least ten times. This rearrangement joins TRBV6-1 to TRBJ2-1; maybe TRBD2 (6 bases). The CDR3 contains 15 residues. Germline CDR1 is MNHNS and CDR2 is SASEGT. Trimming left V 5 bases short and J 5 bases short, with 16 bases between. The CDR3 DNA is TGTGCCAGCAGTCCCGGGACTTCGGGTAACAATGAGCAGTTCTTC. Translating it yields CASSPGTSGNNEQFF.

This clonotype has just a few counts. The chain is built from TRBV6-2 or TRBV6-3 and TRBJ1-5; D is ambiguous. With 0 bases removed from V and 7 bases from J, the gap between germline ends came to 7 bases. Germline CDR1 reads MNHEY; CDR2 reads SVGEGT. The CDR3 length is 13 residues. This chain's CDR3 is CASSYSYGQPQHF. The DNA for the CDR3 is TGTGCCAGCAGTTACTCGTATGGCCAGCCCCAGCATTTT.

There are many counts of this clonotype. The genes are TRBV7-2 and TRBJ1-1; 7 bases agree with TRBD1. The J segment lost 0 bases and the V segment lost 5 bases, leaving 18 bases of the junction unmatched. The CDR3 consists of 19 residues. Germline V gives CDR1 SGHTA, CDR2 FQGNSA. As DNA, the CDR3 is TGTGCCAGCAGCATACAGAAGGGAGGGGGCGGTTTTTTGAACACTGAAGCTTTCTTT. Translating it yields CASSIQKGGGGFLNTEAFF.

This clonotype has at least ten counts. J is TRBJ2-1 and V is TRBV7-2; TRBD1 matches at 9 bases. Germline V gene lookup returns CDR1 SGHTA and CDR2 FQGNSA. V dropped 4 bases and J dropped 6; count of bases not matched to a gene: 4. CDR3 size: 14 residues. CDR3 nucleotide sequence: TGTGCCAGCAGCTCGGGACAGGGACGCAATGAGCAGTTCTTC. Translated: CASSSGQGRNEQFF.

The chain uses TRBV29-1 and TRBJ2-2; the D is unclear. The V and J ends lost 3 bases and 3 bases respectively, with 8 bases between them. Germline assignment: CDR1 SQVTM and CDR2 ANQGSEA. CDR3 length: 13 amino acids. CDR3 in DNA: TGCAGCGTTGACGGCAGGTACACCGGGGAGCTGTTTTTT. Translated: CSVDGRYTGELFF.

This clonotype appeared many times. The chain has TRBV2 and TRBJ2-1; TRBD2 matches 9 bases. V dropped 4 bases and J dropped 0; count of bases not matched to a gene: 1. The CDR3 extends over 15 amino acids. Germline V gene data show CDR1 as SNHLY and CDR2 as FYNNEI. CDR3 region: CASSGLADSYNEQFF. The DNA for the CDR3 is TGTGCCAGCAGTGGACTAGCGGACTCCTACAATGAGCAGTTCTTC.

The rearrangement uses TRBV19 and TRBJ1-1; weak D call: TRBD1 (5 bases). CDR3 length: 15 amino acids. Trimming left V 3 bases short and J 5 bases short, with 16 bases between. Looked up from germline, CDR1 is LNHDA and CDR2 is SQIVND (reference sequence). DNA of the CDR3: TGTGCCAGTAGTATTATACAGGCCGTAGAGACTGAAGCTTTCTTT. Amino acid sequence: CASSIIQAVETEAFF. Full variable domain (rest looked up from reference TRBV19 and TRBJ1-1): DGGITQSPKYLFRKEGQNVTLSCEQNLNHDAMYWYRQDPGQGLRLIYYSQIVNDFQKGDIAEGYSVSREKKESFPLTVTSAQKNPTAFYLCASSIIQAVETEAFFGQGTRLTVV.

V is TRBV29-1 and J is TRBJ1-1; 7 nucleotides line up with TRBD1. Germline CDR1 reads SQVTM; CDR2 reads ANQGSEA. CDR3 length: 11 residues. V lost 7 bases to trimming and J lost 8 bases; unmatched junction nucleotides: 7. The CDR3 reads CSAINRGEAFF. CDR3 sequence (DNA): TGCAGCGCCATAAACAGGGGAGAAGCTTTCTTT. Full variable domain (remainder filled in from reference TRBV29-1 and TRBJ1-1): SAVISQKPSRDICQRGTSLTIQCQVDSQVTMMFWYRQQPGQSLTLIATANQGSEATYESGFVIDKFPISRPNLTFSTLTVSNMSPEDSSIYLCSAINRGEAFFGQGTRLTVV.

This clonotype was observed many times. This chain connects TRBV2 to TRBJ2-6; 11 bases fit TRBD1. The germline V gene has CDR1 SNHLY and CDR2 FYNNEI. J gave up 1 base and V 11 bases, and 7 bases lay outside the gene matches. The CDR3 spans 16 residues. The CDR3 DNA reads TGTGCCGTCGTGAGGGACAGGGGGTCTGGGGCCAACGTCCTGACTTTC. It specifies CAVVRDRGSGANVLTF.

This clonotype has at least ten counts. The CDR3 loop is CSAVRSRASPSSTQNIQYF. The CDR3 DNA reads as TGCAGTGCTGTAAGGTCGCGGGCCTCCCCCAGTAGCACACAAAACATTCAGTACTTC. This sequence joins TRBV20-1 and TRBJ2-4; possibly TRBD2 for D (5 bases). The CDR3 is made up of 19 amino acids. CDR1 is DFQATT and CDR2 is SNEGSKA in the germline V gene (reference sequence). V gave up 5 bases and J gave up 5 bases, with 31 bases separating them.

This clonotype was counted many times. This chain joins TRBV19 and TRBJ2-5; D may correspond to TRBD1 or TRBD2 (5 bases each). The ends were cut back, 7 bases at V and 4 bases at J, with 16 bases in the middle. Germline V gene data show CDR1 as LNHDA and CDR2 as SQIVND (reference sequence). This CDR3 comprises 14 residues. In DNA, the CDR3 is TGTGCCAGTAAGTCCGCGAGGGGACGAGAGACCCAGTACTTC. Translating gives CASKSARGRETQYF.

The genes are TRBV24-1 and TRBJ2-1; 9 bases are a match to TRBD1. Germline CDR1 reads KGHDR; CDR2 reads SFDVKD. The CDR3 runs to 16 residues. After removal of 2 bases from V and 12 bases from J, the junction contained 13 bases not matched to a gene. CDR3 DNA sequence: TGTGCCACCAGTGATTCCCCGGGACAGGGTGGACTACGGCAGTTCTTC. It codes for CATSDSPGQGGLRQFF.

This clonotype has at least ten counts. The V gene is TRBV28, the J gene TRBJ1-4; 9 bases are shared with TRBD1. This CDR3 has 15 residues. Unmatched junction bases numbered 10, after V lost 6 bases and J lost 8 bases. CDR1 and CDR2 from the germline V gene are MDHEN and SYDVKM. The DNA for the CDR3 is TGTGCCAGCAGGGGACAGGGACAGGGACGGGAAAAACTGTTTTTT. This translates into CASRGQGQGREKLFF.

This clonotype was observed at least ten times. The V and J genes are TRBV28 and TRBJ2-6; D might be TRBD1 (6 bases). V lost 5 bases, J lost 2 bases, and 10 bases lay in between. CDR1 and CDR2 (germline): MDHEN, SYDVKM. This CDR3 comprises 15 residues. DNA of the CDR3: TGTGCCAGCAGTATTACAGGGACTGGGGCCAACGTCCTGACTTTC. This encodes CASSITGTGANVLTF.

This chain links TRBV19 with TRBJ1-1; no clear D gene. The V end lost 5 bases, the J end lost 2 bases, and 15 bases lay between the germline ends. CDR1 and CDR2 (germline): LNHDA, SQIVND (reference sequence). This CDR3 comprises 15 residues. CDR3 sequence (DNA): TGTGCCAGTAGTCCCCCTCTCCCCCCAAACACTGAAGCTTTCTTT. It codes for CASSPPLPPNTEAFF.

As concerns this clonotype: One base away lies a much larger clone, so this may be a sequencing read error. In this CDR3 the conserved last residue, phenylalanine or tryptophan, is missing, so a read error is likely. The chain combines TRBV2 with TRBJ2-3; D gene ambiguous. The CDR3 is 13 residues long. CDR1 is SNHLY and CDR2 is FYNNEI in the germline V gene. V lost 5 bases to trimming and J lost 1 base, with 7 bases between them. The CDR3 region has the DNA TGTGCCAGCAGTCAAGAGCGCACAGATACGCAGTATTTA. This translates into CASSQERTDTQYL.

This clonotype occurred many times. CDR3 region: CASSPLAGRNEQFF. The CDR3 DNA sequence: TGTGCCAGCAGTCCACTAGCGGGGCGGAATGAGCAGTTCTTC. V is TRBV28 and J is TRBJ2-1; 10 nucleotides match TRBD2. V gave up 5 bases and J gave up 7 bases; unmatched junction bases: 5. The CDR3 contains 14 residues. Germline V gene data show CDR1 as MDHEN and CDR2 as SYDVKM.

The sample holds one count of this clonotype. This chain uses TRBV3-1 with TRBJ2-1; D is possibly TRBD2 (5 bases). This CDR3 has 14 amino acids. Looked up from germline, CDR1 is LGHDT and CDR2 is YNNKEL (reference sequence). With 6 bases removed from V and 4 bases from J, the gap between germline ends came to 13 bases. CDR3 bases: TGTGCCAGCAGTCACCCGGGGTCATACAATGAGCAGTTCTTC. This codes for CASSHPGSYNEQFF.

The table lists this clonotype with many counts. This chain links TRBV7-2 with TRBJ1-5; D gene unclear. Germline V lookup: CDR1 SGHTA, CDR2 FQGNSA. The V end lost 5 bases, the J end lost 5 bases, and 13 bases lay between the germline ends. There are 14 residues in the CDR3. Here the CDR3 reads CASSRPTDYQPQHF. The DNA of the CDR3 is TGTGCCAGCAGCAGACCGACGGATTATCAGCCCCAGCATTTT.

The table lists this clonotype with many counts. This chain joins TRBV6-1 and TRBJ1-2, with a possible D match to TRBD1 (5 bases). The V end lost 0 bases, the J end lost 3 bases, and 5 bases lay between the germline ends. Germline V gene sequence: CDR1 MNHNS, CDR2 SASEGT. The CDR3 consists of 13 residues. CDR3 sequence (DNA): TGTGCCAGCAGTGAAGCAGGGGACTATGGCTACACCTTC. It encodes CASSEAGDYGYTF.